Described below is a single TCR beta chain sequence and its context. The data were taken from a study of blood T cell repertoires in COVID-19. For the study at large: PBMCs, B-cell-depleted T cells, or T cells were the source of the cDNA or gDNA that made up the material.

Trimming left V 3 bases short and J 6 bases short, with 12 bases between. Germline CDR1 LNHDA, CDR2 SQIVND (reference sequence). The CDR3 runs 14 residues. Source study methods: Estimation of nucleated cell counts relied on the amplification of reference gene primers. TCRdb keeps only in-frame clones here, not all; method: immunoSEQ multiplex PCR. That table gives V, J and clone size, and the DNA gave D and trimming. The table includes hundreds of thousands of clones, more than 75% detected once. Cohort 3 recovered donors had two negative PCRs, clearance, or symptom resolution. This sequence was found in a woman aged 45 to 65 who had recovered from COVID-19. The material sequenced was PBMCs or T cells enriched from blood (not recorded which). The rearrangement links TRBV19 to TRBJ2-1, with D tentatively TRBD2 (5 bases). CDR3 sequence: CASSMGSKANEQFF. In DNA, the CDR3 is TGTGCCAGTAGTATGGGGAGTAAAGCCAATGAGCAGTTCTTC.